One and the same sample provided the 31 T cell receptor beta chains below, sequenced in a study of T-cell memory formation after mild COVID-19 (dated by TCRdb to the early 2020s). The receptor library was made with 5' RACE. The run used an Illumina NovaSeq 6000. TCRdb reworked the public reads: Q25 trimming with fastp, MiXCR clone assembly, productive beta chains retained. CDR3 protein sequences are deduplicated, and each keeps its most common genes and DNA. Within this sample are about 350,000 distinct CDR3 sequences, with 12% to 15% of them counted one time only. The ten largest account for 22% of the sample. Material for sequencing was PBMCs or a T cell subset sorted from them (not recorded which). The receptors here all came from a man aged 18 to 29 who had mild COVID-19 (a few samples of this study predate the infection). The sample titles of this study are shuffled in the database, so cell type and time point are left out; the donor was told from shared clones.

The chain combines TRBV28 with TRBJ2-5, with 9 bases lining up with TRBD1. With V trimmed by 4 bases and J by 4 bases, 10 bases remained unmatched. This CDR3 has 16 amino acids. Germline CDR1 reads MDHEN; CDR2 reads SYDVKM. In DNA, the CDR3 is TGTGCCAGCAGTTCGCCGGGACAGGGTTCTCCAGAGACCCAGTACTTC. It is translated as CASSSPGQGSPETQYF.

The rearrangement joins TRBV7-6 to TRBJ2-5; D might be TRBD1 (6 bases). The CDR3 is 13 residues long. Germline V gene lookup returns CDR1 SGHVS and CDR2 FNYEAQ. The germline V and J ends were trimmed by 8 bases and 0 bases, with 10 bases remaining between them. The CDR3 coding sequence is TGTGCCAGCGGGCAGGGGTACCAAGAGACCCAGTACTTC. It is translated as CASGQGYQETQYF.

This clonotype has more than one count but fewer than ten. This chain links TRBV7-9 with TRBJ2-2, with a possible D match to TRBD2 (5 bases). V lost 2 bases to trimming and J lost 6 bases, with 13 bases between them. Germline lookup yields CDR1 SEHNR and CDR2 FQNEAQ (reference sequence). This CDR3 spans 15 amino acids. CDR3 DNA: TGTGCCAGCAGCTTAAAGGACTCATCTTCCGGGGAGCTGTTTTTT. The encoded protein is CASSLKDSSSGELFF.

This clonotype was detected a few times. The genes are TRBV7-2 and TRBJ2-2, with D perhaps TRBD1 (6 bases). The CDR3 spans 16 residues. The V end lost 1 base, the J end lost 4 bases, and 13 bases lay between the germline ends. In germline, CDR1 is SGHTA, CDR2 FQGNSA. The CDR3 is CASSLDRARGTGELFF. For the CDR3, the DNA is TGTGCCAGCAGCTTAGATAGGGCCAGGGGCACCGGGGAGCTGTTTTTT.

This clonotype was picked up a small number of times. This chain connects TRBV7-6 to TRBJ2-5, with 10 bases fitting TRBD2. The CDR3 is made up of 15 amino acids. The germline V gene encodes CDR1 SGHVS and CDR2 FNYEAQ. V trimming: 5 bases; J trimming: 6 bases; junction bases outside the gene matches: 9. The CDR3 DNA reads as TGTGCCAGCAGCCCTAGCGGGGGTTTCCCTCAGACCCAGTACTTC. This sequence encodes CASSPSGGFPQTQYF.

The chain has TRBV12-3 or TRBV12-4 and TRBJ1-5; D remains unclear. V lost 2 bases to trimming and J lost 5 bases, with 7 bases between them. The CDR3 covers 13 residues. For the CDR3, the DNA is TGTGCCAGCAGTTTATCCAGTTATCAGCCCCAGCATTTT. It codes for CASSLSSYQPQHF.

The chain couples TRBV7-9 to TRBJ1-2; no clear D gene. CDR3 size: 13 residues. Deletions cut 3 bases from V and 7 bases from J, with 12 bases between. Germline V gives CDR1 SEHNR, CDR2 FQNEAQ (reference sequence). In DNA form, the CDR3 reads TGTGCCAGCAGCTTGGCCCAGCGGGCTGGCTACACCTTC. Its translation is CASSLAQRAGYTF.

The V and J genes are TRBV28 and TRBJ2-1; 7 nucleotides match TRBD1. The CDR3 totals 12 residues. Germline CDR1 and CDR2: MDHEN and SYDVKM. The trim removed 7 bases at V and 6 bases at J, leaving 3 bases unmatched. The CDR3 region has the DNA TGTGCCAGCAACGGACAGGTCAATGAGCAGTTCTTC. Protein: CASNGQVNEQFF.

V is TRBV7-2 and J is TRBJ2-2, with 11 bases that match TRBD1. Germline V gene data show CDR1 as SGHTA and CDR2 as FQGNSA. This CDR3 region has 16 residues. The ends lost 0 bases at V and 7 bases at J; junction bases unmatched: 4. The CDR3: CASSLAGTGGFGELFF. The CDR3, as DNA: TGTGCCAGCAGCTTAGCTGGGACAGGGGGATTCGGGGAGCTGTTTTTT.

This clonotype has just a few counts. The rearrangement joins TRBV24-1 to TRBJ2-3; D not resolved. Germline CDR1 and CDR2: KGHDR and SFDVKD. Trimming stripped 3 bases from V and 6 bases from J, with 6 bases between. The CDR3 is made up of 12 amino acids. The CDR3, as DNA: TGTGCCACCAGTGATGAGTGGGATACGCAGTATTTT. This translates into CATSDEWDTQYF.

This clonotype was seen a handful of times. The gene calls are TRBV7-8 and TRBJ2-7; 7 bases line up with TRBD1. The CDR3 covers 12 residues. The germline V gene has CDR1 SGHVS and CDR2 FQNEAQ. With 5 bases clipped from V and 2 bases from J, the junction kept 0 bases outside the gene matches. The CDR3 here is CASSQGAYEQYF. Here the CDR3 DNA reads TGTGCCAGCAGCCAGGGGGCCTACGAGCAGTACTTC.

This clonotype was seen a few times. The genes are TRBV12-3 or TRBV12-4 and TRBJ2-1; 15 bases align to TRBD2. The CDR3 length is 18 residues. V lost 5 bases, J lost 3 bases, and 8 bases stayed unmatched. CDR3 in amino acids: CASSPPGLAGGNYNEQFF. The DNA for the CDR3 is TGTGCCAGCAGTCCCCCGGGACTAGCGGGGGGCAACTACAATGAGCAGTTCTTC.

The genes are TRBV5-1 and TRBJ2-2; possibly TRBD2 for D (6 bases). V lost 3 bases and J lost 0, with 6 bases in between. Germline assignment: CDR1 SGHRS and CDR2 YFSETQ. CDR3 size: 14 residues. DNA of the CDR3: TGCGCCAGCAGCTCTAGCGCGAACACCGGGGAGCTGTTTTTT. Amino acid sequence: CASSSSANTGELFF.

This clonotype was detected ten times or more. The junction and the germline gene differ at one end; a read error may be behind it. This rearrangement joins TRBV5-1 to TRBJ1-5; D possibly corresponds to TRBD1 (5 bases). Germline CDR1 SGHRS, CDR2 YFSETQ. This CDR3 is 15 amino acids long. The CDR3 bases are TGTGCCAGCAGCTTAGGAGGGGTCGGCAATCAGCCCCAGCATTTT. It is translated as CASSLGGVGNQPQHF. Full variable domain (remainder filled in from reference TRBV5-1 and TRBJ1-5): KAGVTQTPRYLIKTRGQQVTLSCSPISGHRSVSWYQQTPGQGLQFLFEYFSETQRNKGNFPGRFSGRQFSNSRSEMNVSTLELGDSALYLCASSLGGVGNQPQHFGDGTRLSIL.

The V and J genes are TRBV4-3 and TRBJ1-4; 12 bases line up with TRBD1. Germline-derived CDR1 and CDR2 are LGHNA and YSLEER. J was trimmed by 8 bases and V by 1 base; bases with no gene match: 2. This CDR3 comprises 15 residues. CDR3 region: CASSQGDRGPEKLFF. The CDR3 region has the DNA TGCGCCAGCAGCCAAGGGGACAGGGGGCCAGAAAAACTGTTTTTT.

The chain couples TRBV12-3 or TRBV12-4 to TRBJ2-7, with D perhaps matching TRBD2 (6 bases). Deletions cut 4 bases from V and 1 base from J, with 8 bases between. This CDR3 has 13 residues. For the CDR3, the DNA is TGTGCCAGCAGTTCCGGGACTTCCTACGAGCAGTACGTC. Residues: CASSSGTSYEQYV.

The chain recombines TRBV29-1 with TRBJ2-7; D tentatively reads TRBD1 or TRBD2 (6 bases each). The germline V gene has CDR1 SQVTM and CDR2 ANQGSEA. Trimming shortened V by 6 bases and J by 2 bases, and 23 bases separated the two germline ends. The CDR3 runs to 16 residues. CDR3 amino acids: CSVGGWGALTPYEQYF. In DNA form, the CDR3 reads TGCAGCGTCGGGGGTTGGGGGGCGCTAACCCCCTACGAGCAGTACTTC.

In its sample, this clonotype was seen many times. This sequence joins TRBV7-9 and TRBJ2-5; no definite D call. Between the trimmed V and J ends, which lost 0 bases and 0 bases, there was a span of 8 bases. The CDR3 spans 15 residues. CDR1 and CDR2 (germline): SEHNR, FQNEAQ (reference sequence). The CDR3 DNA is TGTGCCAGCAGCTTAGCCCTCGGGTACCAAGAGACCCAGTACTTC. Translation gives CASSLALGYQETQYF.

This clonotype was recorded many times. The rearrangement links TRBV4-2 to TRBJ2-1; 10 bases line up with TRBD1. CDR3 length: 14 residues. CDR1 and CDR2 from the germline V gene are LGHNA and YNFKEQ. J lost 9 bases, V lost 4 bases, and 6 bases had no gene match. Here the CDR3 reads CASSRRQGAGEQFF. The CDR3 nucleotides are TGTGCCAGCAGCCGAAGACAGGGGGCCGGTGAGCAGTTCTTC.

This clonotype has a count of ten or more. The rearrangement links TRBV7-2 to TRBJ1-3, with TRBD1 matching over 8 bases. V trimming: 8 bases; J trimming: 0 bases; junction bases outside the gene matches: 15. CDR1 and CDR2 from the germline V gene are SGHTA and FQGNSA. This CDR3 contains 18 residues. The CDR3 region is CASVVSWDRTSSGNTIYF. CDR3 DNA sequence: TGTGCCAGCGTTGTGAGCTGGGACAGGACTTCCTCTGGAAACACCATATATTTT.

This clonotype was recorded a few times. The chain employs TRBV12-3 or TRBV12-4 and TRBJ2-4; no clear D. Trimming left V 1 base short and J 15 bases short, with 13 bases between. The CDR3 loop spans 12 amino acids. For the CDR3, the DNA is TGTGCCAGCAGTTTAGGGGGTCCCAGACGGTACTTC. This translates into CASSLGGPRRYF.

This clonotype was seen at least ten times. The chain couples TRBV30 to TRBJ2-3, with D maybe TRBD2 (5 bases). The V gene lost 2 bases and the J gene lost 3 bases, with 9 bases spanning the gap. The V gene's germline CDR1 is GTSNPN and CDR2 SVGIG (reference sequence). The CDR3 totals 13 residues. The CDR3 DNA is TGTGCCTGGAGTCGGGGTATGACAGATACGCAGTATTTT. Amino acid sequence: CAWSRGMTDTQYF.

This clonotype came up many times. DNA of the CDR3: TGTGCCAGCAGCTCCCGCCCGGAGGGGGCTCACACAGATACGCAGTATTTT. Translating gives CASSSRPEGAHTDTQYF. This chain joins TRBV13 and TRBJ2-3, with TRBD1 as a possible D gene (7 bases). The germline gives CDR1 PRHDT, CDR2 FYEKMQ (reference sequence). The CDR3 consists of 17 residues. Trimming took off 4 bases at V and 2 bases at J, with 19 bases between the two ends.

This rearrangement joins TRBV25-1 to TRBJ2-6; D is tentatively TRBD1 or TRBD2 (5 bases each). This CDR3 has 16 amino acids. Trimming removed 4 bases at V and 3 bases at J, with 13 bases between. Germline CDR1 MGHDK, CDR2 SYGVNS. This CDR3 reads CASSVGGIGGANVLTF. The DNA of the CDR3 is TGTGCCAGCAGTGTTGGGGGAATCGGTGGGGCCAACGTCCTGACTTTC. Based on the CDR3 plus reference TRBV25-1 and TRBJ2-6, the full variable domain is EADIYQTPRYLVIGTGKKITLECSQTMGHDKMYWYQQDPGMELHLIHYSYGVNSTEKGDLSSESTVSRIRTEHFPLTLESARPSHTSQYLCASSVGGIGGANVLTFGAGSRLTVL.

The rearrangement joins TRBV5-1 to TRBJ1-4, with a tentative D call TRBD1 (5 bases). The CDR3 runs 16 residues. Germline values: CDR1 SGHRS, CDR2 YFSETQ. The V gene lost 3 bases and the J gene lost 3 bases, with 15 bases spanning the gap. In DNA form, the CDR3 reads TGCGCCAGCAGCTCGCAAGCGACAGCCGCTAATGAAAAACTGTTTTTT. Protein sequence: CASSSQATAANEKLFF.

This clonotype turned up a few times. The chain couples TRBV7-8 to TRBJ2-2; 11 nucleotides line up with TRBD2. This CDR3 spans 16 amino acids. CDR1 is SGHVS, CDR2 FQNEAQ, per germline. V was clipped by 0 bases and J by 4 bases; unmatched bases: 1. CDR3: CASSLAGLAATGELFF. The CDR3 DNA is TGTGCCAGCAGCTTAGCGGGACTAGCGGCCACCGGGGAGCTGTTTTTT.

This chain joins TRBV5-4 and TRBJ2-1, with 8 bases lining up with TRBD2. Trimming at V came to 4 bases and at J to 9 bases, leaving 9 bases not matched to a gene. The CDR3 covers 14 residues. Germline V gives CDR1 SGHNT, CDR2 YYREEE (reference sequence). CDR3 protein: CASSAREGSTEQFF. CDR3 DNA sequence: TGTGCCAGCAGCGCACGGGAGGGAAGCACTGAGCAGTTCTTC.

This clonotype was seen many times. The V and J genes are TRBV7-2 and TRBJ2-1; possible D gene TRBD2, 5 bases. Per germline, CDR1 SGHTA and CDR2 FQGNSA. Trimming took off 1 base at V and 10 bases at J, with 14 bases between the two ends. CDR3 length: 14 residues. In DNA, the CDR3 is TGTGCCAGCAGCTTAGTTTCTAGCCTCGAGGAGCAGTTCTTC. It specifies CASSLVSSLEEQFF.

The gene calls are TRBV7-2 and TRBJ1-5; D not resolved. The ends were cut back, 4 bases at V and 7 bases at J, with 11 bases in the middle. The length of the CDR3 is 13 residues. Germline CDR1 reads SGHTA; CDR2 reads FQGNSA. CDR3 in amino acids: CASSSGYGQPQHF. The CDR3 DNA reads TGTGCCAGCAGCTCCGGGTATGGACAGCCCCAGCATTTT.

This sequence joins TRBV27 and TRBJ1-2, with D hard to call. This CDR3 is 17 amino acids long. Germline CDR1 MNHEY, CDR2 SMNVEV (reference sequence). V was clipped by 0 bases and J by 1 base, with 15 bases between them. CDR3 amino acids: CASSLSASAELNYGYTF. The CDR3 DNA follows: TGTGCCAGCAGTTTATCCGCGTCGGCAGAACTTAACTATGGCTACACCTTC.

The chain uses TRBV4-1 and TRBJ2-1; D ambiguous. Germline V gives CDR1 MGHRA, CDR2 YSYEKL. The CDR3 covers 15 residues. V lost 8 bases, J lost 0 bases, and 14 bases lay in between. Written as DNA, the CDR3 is TGCGCCAGCGCTCCCACCGTGAGCTCCTACAATGAGCAGTTCTTC. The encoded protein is CASAPTVSSYNEQFF.